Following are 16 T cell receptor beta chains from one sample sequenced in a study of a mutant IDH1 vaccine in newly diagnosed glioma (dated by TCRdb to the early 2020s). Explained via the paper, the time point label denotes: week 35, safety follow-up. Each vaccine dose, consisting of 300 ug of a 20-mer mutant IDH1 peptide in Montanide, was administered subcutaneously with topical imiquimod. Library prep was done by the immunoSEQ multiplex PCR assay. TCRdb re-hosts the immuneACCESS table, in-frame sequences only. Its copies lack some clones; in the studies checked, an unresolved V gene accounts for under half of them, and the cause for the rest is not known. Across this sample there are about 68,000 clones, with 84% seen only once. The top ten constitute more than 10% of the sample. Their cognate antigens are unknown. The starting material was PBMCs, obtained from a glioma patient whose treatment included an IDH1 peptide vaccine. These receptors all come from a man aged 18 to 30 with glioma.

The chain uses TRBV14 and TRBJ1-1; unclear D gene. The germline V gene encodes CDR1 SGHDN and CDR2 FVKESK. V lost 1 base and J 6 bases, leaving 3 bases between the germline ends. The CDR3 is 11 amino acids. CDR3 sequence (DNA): TGTGCCAGCAGCCAAGGGCCTGAAGCTTTCTTT. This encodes CASSQGPEAFF. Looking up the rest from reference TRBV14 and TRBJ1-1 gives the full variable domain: EAGVTQFPSHSVIEKGQTVTLRCDPISGHDNLYWYRRVMGKEIKFLLHFVKESKQDESGMPNNRFLAERTGGTYSTLKVQPAELEDSGVYFCASSQGPEAFFGQGTRLTVV.

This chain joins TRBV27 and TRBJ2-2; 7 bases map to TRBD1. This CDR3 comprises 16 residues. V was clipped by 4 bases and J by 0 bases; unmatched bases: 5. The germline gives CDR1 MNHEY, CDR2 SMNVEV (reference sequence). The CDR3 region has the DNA TGTGCCAGCAGTTGGGACAGCTTCGCGAACACCGGGGAGCTGTTTTTT. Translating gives CASSWDSFANTGELFF.

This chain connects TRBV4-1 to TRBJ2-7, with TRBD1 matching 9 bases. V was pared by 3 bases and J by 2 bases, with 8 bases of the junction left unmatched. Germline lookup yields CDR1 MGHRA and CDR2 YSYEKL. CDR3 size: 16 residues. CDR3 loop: CASSHISTGGPYEQYF. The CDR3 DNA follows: TGCGCCAGCAGCCACATTTCGACAGGGGGGCCCTACGAGCAGTACTTC.

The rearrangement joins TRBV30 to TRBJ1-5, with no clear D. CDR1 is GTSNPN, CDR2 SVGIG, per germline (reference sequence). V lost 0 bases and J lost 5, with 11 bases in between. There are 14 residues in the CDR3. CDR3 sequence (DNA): TGTGCCTGGAGTGTATTGACAACGGATCAGCCCCAGCATTTT. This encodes CAWSVLTTDQPQHF.

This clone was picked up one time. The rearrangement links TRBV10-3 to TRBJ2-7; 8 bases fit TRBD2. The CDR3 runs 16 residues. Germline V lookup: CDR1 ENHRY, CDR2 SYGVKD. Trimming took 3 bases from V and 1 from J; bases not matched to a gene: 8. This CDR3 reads CAISDPVSGRSYEQYF. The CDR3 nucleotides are TGTGCCATCAGTGATCCCGTAAGCGGGAGATCCTACGAGCAGTACTTC.

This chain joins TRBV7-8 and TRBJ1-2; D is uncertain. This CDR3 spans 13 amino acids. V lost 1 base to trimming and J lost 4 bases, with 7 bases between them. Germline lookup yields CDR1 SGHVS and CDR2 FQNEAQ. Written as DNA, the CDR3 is TGTGCCAGCAGCTTAGACGGTACCTATGGCTACACCTTC. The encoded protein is CASSLDGTYGYTF. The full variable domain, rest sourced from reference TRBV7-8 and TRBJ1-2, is GAGVSQSPRYKVAKRGQDVALRCDPISGHVSLFWYQQALGQGPEFLTYFQNEAQLDKSGLPSDRFFAERPEGSVSTLKIQRTQQEDSAVYLCASSLDGTYGYTFGSGTRLTVV.

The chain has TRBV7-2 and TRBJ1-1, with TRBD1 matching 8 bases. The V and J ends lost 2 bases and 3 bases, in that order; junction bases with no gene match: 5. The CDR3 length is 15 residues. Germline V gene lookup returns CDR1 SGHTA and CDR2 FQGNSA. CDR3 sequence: CASSLQGAVYTEAFF. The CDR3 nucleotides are TGTGCCAGCAGCTTACAGGGGGCTGTGTACACTGAAGCTTTCTTT.

DNA for the CDR3: TGTGCCAGCAGCTTAGCGCAGGGGTTACACTTAGAGACCCAGTACTTC. It specifies CASSLAQGLHLETQYF. V is TRBV7-9 and J is TRBJ2-5; D is perhaps TRBD1 (6 bases). V lost 0 bases and J 4 bases, leaving 15 bases between the germline ends. Germline V CDR1 and CDR2: SEHNR, FQNEAQ (reference sequence). The CDR3 length is 16 residues.

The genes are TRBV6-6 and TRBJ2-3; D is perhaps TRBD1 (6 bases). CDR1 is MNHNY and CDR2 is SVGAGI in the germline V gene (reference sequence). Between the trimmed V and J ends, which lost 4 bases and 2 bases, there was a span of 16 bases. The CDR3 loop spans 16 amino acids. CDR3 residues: CASSSPRGLPTDTQYF. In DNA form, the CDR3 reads TGTGCCAGCAGTTCGCCCAGGGGTCTCCCCACAGATACGCAGTATTTT.

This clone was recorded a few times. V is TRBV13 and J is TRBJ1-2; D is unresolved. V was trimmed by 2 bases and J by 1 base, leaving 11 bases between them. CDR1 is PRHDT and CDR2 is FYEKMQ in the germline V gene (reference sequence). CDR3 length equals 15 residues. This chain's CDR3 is CASSLRRYGNYGYTF. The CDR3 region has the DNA TGTGCCAGCAGCTTAAGGCGGTACGGTAACTATGGCTACACCTTC. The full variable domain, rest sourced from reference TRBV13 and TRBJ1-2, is AAGVIQSPRHLIKEKRETATLKCYPIPRHDTVYWYQQGPGQDPQFLISFYEKMQSDKGSIPDRFSAQQFSDYHSELNMSSLELGDSALYFCASSLRRYGNYGYTFGSGTRLTVV.

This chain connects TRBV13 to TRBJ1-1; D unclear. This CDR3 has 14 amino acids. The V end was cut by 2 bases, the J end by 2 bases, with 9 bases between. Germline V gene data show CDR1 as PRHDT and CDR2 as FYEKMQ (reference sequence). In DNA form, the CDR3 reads TGTGCCAGCAGCTTACCGGAAAAAAACACTGAAGCTTTCTTT. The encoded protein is CASSLPEKNTEAFF.

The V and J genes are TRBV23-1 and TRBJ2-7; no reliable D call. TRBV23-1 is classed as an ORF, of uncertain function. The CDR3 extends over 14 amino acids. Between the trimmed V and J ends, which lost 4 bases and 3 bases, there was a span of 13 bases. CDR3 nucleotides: TGCGCCAGCAGTCCCAAACAGCGATACTACGAGCAGTACTTC. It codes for CASSPKQRYYEQYF.

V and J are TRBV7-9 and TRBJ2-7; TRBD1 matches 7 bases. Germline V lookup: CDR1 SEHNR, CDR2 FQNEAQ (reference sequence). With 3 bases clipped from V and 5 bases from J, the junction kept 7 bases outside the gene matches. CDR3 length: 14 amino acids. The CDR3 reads CASSFIQGQHEQYF. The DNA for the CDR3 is TGTGCCAGCAGCTTCATACAGGGGCAACACGAGCAGTACTTC.

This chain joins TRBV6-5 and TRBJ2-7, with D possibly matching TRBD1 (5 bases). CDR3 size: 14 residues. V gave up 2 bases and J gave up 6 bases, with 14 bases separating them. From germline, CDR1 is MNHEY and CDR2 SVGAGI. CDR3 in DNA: TGTGCCAGCAGTTACCAGACAGAGATAGGCGAGCAGTACTTC. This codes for CASSYQTEIGEQYF.

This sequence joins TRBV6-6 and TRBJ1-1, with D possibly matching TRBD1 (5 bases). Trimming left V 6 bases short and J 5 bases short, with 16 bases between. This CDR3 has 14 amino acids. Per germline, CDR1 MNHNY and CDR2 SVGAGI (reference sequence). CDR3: CASSYTGWGTEAFF. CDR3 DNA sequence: TGTGCCAGCAGCTACACAGGTTGGGGAACTGAAGCTTTCTTT.

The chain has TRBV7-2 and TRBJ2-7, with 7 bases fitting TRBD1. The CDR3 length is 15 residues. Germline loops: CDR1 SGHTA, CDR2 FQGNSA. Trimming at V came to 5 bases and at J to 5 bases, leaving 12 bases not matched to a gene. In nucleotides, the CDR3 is TGTGCCAGCAGCCATAGACAGGGAAGAGGAGACGAGCAGTACTTC. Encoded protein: CASSHRQGRGDEQYF.